This passage covers 25 T cell receptor beta chains from one sample sequenced in a study of blood T cell repertoires in COVID-19. Sequencing was performed with immunoSEQ multiplex PCR; in TCRdb, only in-frame clones are kept and a portion is missing. This table has some 460,000 clones, approximately 90% appearing once. The sample comprised PBMCs or T cells enriched from blood (not recorded which). Receptors were obtained from a woman in her late teens or twenties with acute COVID-19.

The chain joins TRBV7-2 to TRBJ1-2; no definite D call. Between the trimmed V and J ends, which lost 5 bases and 4 bases, there was a span of 5 bases. The germline CDR1 and CDR2 sequences are SGHTA and FQGNSA. This CDR3 region has 11 residues. The CDR3 is CASSVGYGYTF. The CDR3 DNA reads as TGTGCCAGCAGCGTCGGCTATGGCTACACCTTC.

V is TRBV20-1 and J is TRBJ2-5; no firm D call. The CDR3 length is 11 residues. Germline CDR1 and CDR2: DFQATT and SNEGSKA (reference sequence). Trimming removed 3 bases at V and 4 bases at J, with 6 bases between. CDR3: CSASLSETQYF. The CDR3, as DNA: TGCAGTGCTAGTCTCTCAGAGACCCAGTACTTC.

The chain couples TRBV2 to TRBJ2-5; D possibly corresponds to TRBD1 (5 bases). There are 13 residues in the CDR3. V was trimmed by 11 bases and J by 2 bases, leaving 15 bases between them. The germline V gene encodes CDR1 SNHLY and CDR2 FYNNEI. CDR3 loop: CAGKRQGQETQYF. The CDR3, as DNA: TGTGCCGGAAAACGGCAGGGACAAGAGACCCAGTACTTC.

The chain combines TRBV19 with TRBJ1-5; the D gene is possibly TRBD1 (6 bases). Germline values: CDR1 LNHDA, CDR2 SQIVND (reference sequence). V was cut by 5 bases and J by 3 bases, with 20 bases left in between. This CDR3 is 17 amino acids long. CDR3 DNA sequence: TGTGCCAGTAGTCCCGGGGGGGACAAGAGATACAATCAGCCCCAGCATTTT. Translated: CASSPGGDKRYNQPQHF.

The rearrangement joins TRBV2 to TRBJ1-5; TRBD1 might be the D (5 bases). Trimming pared 4 bases from V and 4 bases from J, leaving 8 bases between. From germline, CDR1 is SNHLY and CDR2 FYNNEI. The CDR3 totals 13 residues. CDR3 nucleotide sequence: TGTGCCAGCAGTGCAGGGCCTAATCAGCCCCAGCATTTT. Amino acids: CASSAGPNQPQHF.

The chain links TRBV3-1 (or the pseudogene TRBV3-2) to TRBJ1-1, with D possibly TRBD1 on 5 matching bases. The CDR3 runs to 15 residues. The germline V and J ends were trimmed by 4 bases and 1 base, with 13 bases remaining between them. Germline CDR1 reads LGHDT; CDR2 reads YNNKEL (reference sequence). Written as DNA, the CDR3 is TGTGCCAGCAGCCTATCTCGACAGTCGAACACTGAAGCTTTCTTT. This gives the protein CASSLSRQSNTEAFF.

This rearrangement joins TRBV29-1 to TRBJ2-7, with TRBD2 matching over 7 bases. This CDR3 has 13 amino acids. From germline, CDR1 is SQVTM and CDR2 ANQGSEA. The V and J ends lost 4 bases and 2 bases, in that order; junction bases with no gene match: 5. The CDR3 DNA reads as TGCAGCGTTGGAGGGACTAACCCCTACGAGCAGTACTTC. Translation gives CSVGGTNPYEQYF.

The rearrangement joins TRBV12-3 or TRBV12-4 to TRBJ1-1; 9 positions match TRBD1. V shed 5 bases and J 7 bases; nucleotides not matched to a gene: 5. The CDR3 consists of 13 residues. For the CDR3, the DNA is TGTGCCAGCAGTCGTACAGGGGGCGGTGAAGCTTTCTTT. Protein product: CASSRTGGGEAFF.

In DNA form, the CDR3 reads TGTGCCAGTAGTGGGCTTAGCGGGGGGACAGATACGCAGTATTTT. Translating gives CASSGLSGGTDTQYF. The chain recombines TRBV19 with TRBJ2-3; 10 bases map to TRBD2. In germline, CDR1 is LNHDA, CDR2 SQIVND (reference sequence). The CDR3 has 15 amino acids. V was clipped by 5 bases and J by 3 bases; unmatched bases: 5.

This clone was picked up one time. This chain uses TRBV6-5 with TRBJ1-5, with 10 positions matching TRBD1. CDR1 is MNHEY, CDR2 SVGAGI, per germline. V gave up 5 bases and J gave up 3 bases; unmatched junction bases: 4. The CDR3 runs 15 residues. The CDR3 DNA reads as TGTGCCAGCAGTCCGGGACAGGGGATCAATCAGCCCCAGCATTTT. As protein: CASSPGQGINQPQHF.

This clone was found a few times. V is TRBV19 and J is TRBJ1-1; 7 bases map to TRBD1. The CDR3 spans 14 residues. The germline V gene encodes CDR1 LNHDA and CDR2 SQIVND (reference sequence). V lost 7 bases and J lost 0; bases outside the gene matches: 5. Written as DNA, the CDR3 is TGTGCCAGTACCTTAGACAGGGTGAACACTGAAGCTTTCTTT. This gives the protein CASTLDRVNTEAFF.

The chain links TRBV19 to TRBJ1-5; 8 bases align to TRBD1. The CDR3 sequence is 17 residues long. Germline values: CDR1 LNHDA, CDR2 SQIVND (reference sequence). V shed 3 bases and J 0 bases; nucleotides not matched to a gene: 7. The CDR3 protein is CASSIRQGSFSNQPQHF. The CDR3 DNA sequence: TGTGCCAGTAGTATTCGACAGGGGTCGTTTAGCAATCAGCCCCAGCATTTT.

The chain is built from TRBV5-8 and TRBJ2-1, with 7 bases lining up with TRBD2. V lost 4 bases and J lost 5; bases outside the gene matches: 9. The V gene's germline CDR1 is SGHTS and CDR2 YDEGEE. The CDR3 consists of 15 residues. The DNA for the CDR3 is TGTGCCAGCAGCCTCCTCCCAAGCGGGGACAATGAGCAGTTCTTC. Amino acids: CASSLLPSGDNEQFF.

This rearrangement joins TRBV6-2 or TRBV6-3 to TRBJ2-3; perhaps TRBD1 as D (5 bases). The CDR3 length is 15 residues. The ends were cut back, 2 bases at V and 2 bases at J, with 11 bases in the middle. Germline loops: CDR1 MNHEY, CDR2 SVGEGT. Here the CDR3 reads CASSYLTAPTDTQYF. The CDR3 DNA reads as TGTGCCAGCAGTTACCTGACAGCCCCCACAGATACGCAGTATTTT.

The chain combines TRBV3-1 (or the pseudogene TRBV3-2) with TRBJ2-5, with a weak D call TRBD1 (5 bases). V was pared by 1 base and J by 5 bases, with 14 bases between. Germline-derived CDR1 and CDR2 are LGHDT and YNNKEL (reference sequence). This CDR3 contains 15 residues. In DNA, the CDR3 is TGTGCCAGCAGCCAAGCCCAGGGAACATGGGAGACCCAGTACTTC. It is translated as CASSQAQGTWETQYF.

The genes are TRBV15 and TRBJ2-1; D gene unclear. V lost 0 bases, J lost 1 base, and 10 bases lay in between. The CDR3 length is 16 residues. Germline CDR1 and CDR2: LNHNV and YYDKDF (reference sequence). The CDR3 region is CATSRDDIPSYNEQFF. The CDR3, as DNA: TGTGCCACCAGCAGAGACGACATACCTTCCTACAATGAGCAGTTCTTC.

The genes are TRBV27 and TRBJ2-1; TRBD1 matches at 8 bases. Germline loops: CDR1 MNHEY, CDR2 SMNVEV (reference sequence). J lost 7 bases, V lost 3 bases, and 2 bases had no gene match. This CDR3 has 13 amino acids. The CDR3 DNA is TGTGCCAGCAGTTTGCAGGGGGCGAATGAGCAGTTCTTC. Translating gives CASSLQGANEQFF.

The V gene is TRBV28, the J gene TRBJ2-5, with 7 nucleotides matching TRBD1. The germline V gene has CDR1 MDHEN and CDR2 SYDVKM. The length of the CDR3 is 13 residues. Trimming removed 4 bases from V and 2 bases from J; junction bases left unmatched: 1. The CDR3 sequence is CASSWGQQETQYF. The CDR3 DNA sequence: TGTGCCAGCAGTTGGGGACAGCAAGAGACCCAGTACTTC.

In nucleotides, the CDR3 is TGTGCCACCAGCAGAGTCAGCGGGGGATATTCACCCCTCCACTTT. This gives the protein CATSRVSGGYSPLHF. This chain joins TRBV15 and TRBJ1-6, with D possibly matching TRBD1 (5 bases). V shed 1 base and J shed 8 bases, with 12 bases lying between them. This CDR3 is built from 15 residues. From germline, CDR1 is LNHNV and CDR2 YYDKDF (reference sequence).

The rearrangement uses TRBV29-1 and TRBJ2-3, with D perhaps matching TRBD1 (6 bases). The V gene's germline CDR1 is SQVTM and CDR2 ANQGSEA. V was clipped by 3 bases and J by 4 bases, with 8 bases between them. This CDR3 is built from 12 residues. The CDR3 DNA sequence: TGCAGCGTTGACAGGGGCGCAGATACGCAGTATTTT. It translates to CSVDRGADTQYF.

The rearrangement joins TRBV7-8 to TRBJ2-7; D might be TRBD2 (5 bases). Germline lookup yields CDR1 SGHVS and CDR2 FQNEAQ. The CDR3 spans 16 residues. Trimming removed 5 bases at V and 2 bases at J, with 19 bases between. The CDR3, as DNA: TGTGCCAGCAGCCCGGCCGGGGTGAACACGGCCTACGAGCAGTACTTC. Its protein product is CASSPAGVNTAYEQYF.

The chain couples TRBV7-9 to TRBJ1-1; TRBD1 matches at 8 bases. V shed 2 bases and J 1 base; nucleotides not matched to a gene: 12. CDR1 is SEHNR, CDR2 FQNEAQ, per germline (reference sequence). The CDR3 runs 18 residues. Here the CDR3 reads CASSLSIFGTGRNTEAFF. Here the CDR3 DNA reads TGTGCCAGCAGCTTAAGCATATTCGGGACAGGTCGGAACACTGAAGCTTTCTTT.

This rearrangement joins TRBV6-6 to TRBJ1-5; D possibly corresponds to TRBD1 (6 bases). Germline lookup yields CDR1 MNHNY and CDR2 SVGAGI (reference sequence). V was clipped by 6 bases and J by 5 bases, with 14 bases between them. This CDR3 has 14 residues. For the CDR3, the DNA is TGTGCCAGCAGACAGGGTGTGGGTCATCAGCCCCAGCATTTT. Protein product: CASRQGVGHQPQHF.

The chain is built from TRBV20-1 and TRBJ1-2, with D perhaps TRBD1 (5 bases). Germline CDR1 is DFQATT and CDR2 is SNEGSKA (reference sequence). CDR3 size: 11 residues. V shed 5 bases and J shed 7 bases, with 11 bases lying between them. The CDR3 loop is CSAQGDGGYTF. DNA of the CDR3: TGCAGTGCTCAAGGGGATGGTGGCTACACCTTC.

In this sample, this clone turned up once. CDR3 nucleotides: TGTGCCAGCAGCTCATTAAAGCGGGAGGTAAATACGCAGTATTTT. This translates into CASSSLKREVNTQYF. This chain joins TRBV5-6 and TRBJ2-3; 9 bases line up with TRBD2. Germline CDR1 reads SGHDT; CDR2 reads YYEEEE. V dropped 3 bases and J dropped 7; count of bases not matched to a gene: 9. The CDR3 consists of 15 residues.